A selection of T cell receptor beta chains follows, all from one sample in a study of cytomegalovirus exposure and HLA in healthy donors. Data came from immunoSEQ multiplex PCR; TCRdb stores just in-frame clones and leaves some out. The sample carries under 200,000 clones, roughly 80% recorded once. The sequenced sample was PBMCs. The receptors stem from a human donor in good health. Both conserved end residues are trimmed from each CDR3.

len,j_gene,v_gene,CDR3aa
11,TRBJ1-2,TRBV28,ASRPQGNYGYT
13,TRBJ2-3,TRBV13,ASSGTGTGSDTQY
11,TRBJ2-1,TRBV4-1,ASSPQTGNEQF
13,TRBJ2-1,TRBV4-1,ASSLRGLGGNEQF
12,NA,TRBV4-2,ASSPGLVVHEQY
12,TRBJ1-3,TRBV6-6,ASSYEGTGNTIY
17,TRBJ1-5,TRBV6-7,ASSYSSSGPSRGNQPQH
9,TRBJ1-4,TRBV28,ASSFRGKLF
14,TRBJ2-3,TRBV2,ASSLLGGGASDTQY
12,TRBJ1-5,TRBV10-2,ASRGQYSNQPQH
12,TRBJ2-3,TRBV5-1,ASSNDRPTDTQY
12,TRBJ2-7,TRBV5-1,ASGPTDRAYEQY
12,TRBJ2-7,TRBV7-8,ASSLLPTESEQY
12,TRBJ2-7,TRBV5-4,ASSGQGSSYEQY
15,TRBJ1-4,TRBV27,ASSLSDAVPRGGKLF
13,TRBJ2-1,TRBV5-1,ASSLVSGPYNEQF
10,TRBJ2-7,TRBV7-9,ASSLGLREQY
13,TRBJ1-3,TRBV5-1,ASSLAGDRDNTIY
13,TRBJ2-5,TRBV6-1,ASSEGRGGGETQY
12,TRBJ1-1,TRBV6-1,ASSVQARDTEAF
11,TRBJ1-1,TRBV6-1,ASSDSRDTEAF
13,TRBJ1-1,TRBV27,ASSSSTGANTEAF
15,TRBJ1-1,TRBV7-9,ASSFPVWGQSSTEAF
14,TRBJ1-6,TRBV28,ASSDGMASGNSPLH
13,TRBJ2-1,TRBV13,ASSLRLAAYNEQF
13,NA,TRBV4-1,ASSQGNRAINEQY
14,TRBJ2-5,TRBV4-1,ASSHDSSGGPMTQY
12,TRBJ2-5,TRBV5-4,ASSLLAGLETQY
14,TRBJ2-7,TRBV7-8,ASSVGARGLSYEQY
13,TRBJ2-2,TRBV4-1,ASSQGRRDTGELF
14,TRBJ1-6,TRBV7-9,ASSPEGTGWNSPLH
14,TRBJ2-1,TRBV29-1,SVEGGDRESYNEQF
12,TRBJ1-2,TRBV5-4,ASSLEGQGRGYT
12,TRBJ1-6,TRBV5-1,ASSLQGGNSPLH
14,TRBJ1-1,TRBV5-1,ASSLPSGTAFNEAF
12,TRBJ2-1,TRBV7-2,ASVGTSGNNEQF
14,TRBJ2-3,TRBV5-4,ASSSKGYGGPGMQY
13,TRBJ2-4,TRBV12-5,ASGPPGGIKNIQY
11,TRBJ2-7,TRBV5-1,ASSFSRGEEQY
14,TRBJ1-3,TRBV19,ASSVRDREAGNTIY
15,TRBJ1-1,TRBV30,AWSLKCFTAENTEAF
10,TRBJ2-1,TRBV6-1,ASSSAVNEQF
14,TRBJ2-3,TRBV7-2,ASSSLGGGWTDTQY
12,TRBJ1-2,TRBV27,ASSPPAGAGGYT
12,TRBJ2-1,TRBV7-9,ASSLTSLHNEQF
13,TRBJ1-4,TRBV6-5,ASSPVQATNEKLF
15,TRBJ2-7,TRBV9,ASSALVGLAGEYEQY
12,TRBJ2-5,TRBV11-3,ASSSRDRQETQY
13,TRBJ1-4,TRBV7-2,ASRPTGGTNEKLF
15,TRBJ2-2,TRBV15,ATSRDGPGQETGELF
13,TRBJ2-7,TRBV5-1,ASSLDPIDLDEQY
11,TRBJ2-7,TRBV2,ASGGGTGYEQY